The sequence of this T cell receptor (beta chain) was determined in a study of T cell responses to AZD1222 COVID-19 vaccine. Study-level points and caveats: Of the AZD1222 recipients, only 5 or 6 were seropositive at baseline. Unmutated variant regions reportedly attract nearly half of all spike-specific TCRs.

Details on this clone: Its cognate antigen is unknown.

The protocol was immunoSEQ multiplex PCR, while the TCRdb copy is restricted to in-frame clones and leaves out a portion. Of some 100,000 clones listed, 87% are singletons. Trimming left V 3 bases short and J 9 bases short, with 18 bases between. The CDR3 runs 15 residues. CDR1 and CDR2 (germline): SGHAT, FQDESV (reference sequence). The source of this sequence is an adult who received the AZD1222 COVID-19 vaccine. The chain links TRBV11-1 to TRBJ2-1; D unclear. Sequenced here: peripheral blood, sampled 28 days after the second AZD1222 dose. The CDR3 DNA sequence: TGTGCCAGCAGCTTCAAATCATCCGTCCTGGGTGAGCAGTTCTTC. It specifies CASSFKSSVLGEQFF.